The 17 T cell receptor beta chains reported below all come from one sample, sequenced in a study of regulatory T cells in long-lasting Graves disease. Assembly of TCR beta libraries relied on iRepertoire HTBI primers together with Arm-PCR of CDR3 regions. TCRdb redid the calling of the multiplex PCR reads with MiXCR, one entry per CDR3 protein. This table holds about 540,000 distinct CDR3 sequences, about 14% found once. Described time point: newly diagnosed GD, antithyroid drugs for less than 3 months. Making the TCR library involved RNA that had been extracted from PBMCs. This same sample was also part of a study on T cells in Graves' hyperthyroidism and ophthalmopathy.

The specimen was peripheral blood mononuclear cells (PBMCs), collected at new diagnosis, from a patient treated with antithyroid drugs. These receptors came from a man aged 25-45 years with Graves disease.

Concerning this clonotype itself: This sequence is one base from a far larger clone and is likely a read error. This CDR3 fails to terminate in the conserved phenylalanine or tryptophan, so it likely reflects a read error. This rearrangement joins TRBV7-9 to TRBJ1-1; D gene unclear. Germline lookup yields CDR1 SEHNR and CDR2 FQNEAQ (reference sequence). This CDR3 has 18 residues. Trimming took 2 bases from V and 1 from J, leaving 20 bases between them. CDR3 protein: CASSLLIGPAIKNTEAFL. The CDR3, as DNA: TGTGCCAGCAGCTTATTAATAGGACCGGCAATCAAGAACACTGAAGCTTTCCTT.

Remarks on this clonotype: One base away lies a much larger clone, so this may be a sequencing read error. V gene TRBV6-5 combines with J gene TRBJ1-2; D is uncertain. Germline V gene sequence: CDR1 MNHEY, CDR2 SVGAGI. The CDR3 consists of 15 residues. Trimming removed 0 bases from V and 2 bases from J, with 10 bases in between. The CDR3, as DNA: TGTGCCAGCAGTTACTCGCGGGGAGGGAACTATGGCTACACCTTC. Translating it yields CASSYSRGGNYGYTF.

This clonotype was seen at least ten times. The gene calls are TRBV28 and TRBJ2-1; 7 nucleotides agree with TRBD2. Per germline, CDR1 MDHEN and CDR2 SYDVKM. The CDR3 contains 16 residues. V dropped 7 bases and J dropped 1; count of bases not matched to a gene: 10. The CDR3 loop is CASTSGLAASYNEQFF. The CDR3 bases are TGTGCCAGCACCTCGGGGCTAGCGGCGTCCTACAATGAGCAGTTCTTC.

This clonotype was detected ten times or more. The chain links TRBV5-1 to TRBJ2-1; tentatively, D is TRBD1 (6 bases). Between the trimmed V and J ends, which lost 0 bases and 5 bases, there was a span of 12 bases. The V gene's germline CDR1 is SGHRS and CDR2 YFSETQ. The length of the CDR3 is 15 residues. In nucleotides, the CDR3 is TGCGCCAGCAGCTTGGGGGGGACAAACCACAATGAGCAGTTCTTC. It codes for CASSLGGTNHNEQFF.

This clonotype appeared many times. The chain employs TRBV6-2 or TRBV6-3 and TRBJ2-1, with 7 bases matching TRBD2. In germline, CDR1 is MNHEY, CDR2 SVGEGT. V dropped 6 bases and J dropped 1; count of bases not matched to a gene: 3. This CDR3 contains 14 residues. CDR3 loop: CASRAAGSYNEQFF. CDR3 in DNA: TGTGCCAGCAGGGCAGCGGGATCCTACAATGAGCAGTTCTTC.

This clonotype was picked up many times. The V and J genes are TRBV29-1 and TRBJ2-3, with D tentatively TRBD1 (6 bases). The V gene lost 7 bases and the J gene lost 5 bases, with 19 bases spanning the gap. CDR3 length: 14 amino acids. Per the germline V gene, CDR1 is SQVTM and CDR2 is ANQGSEA. The CDR3 is CSASLTGLRDTQYF. The CDR3 DNA sequence: TGCAGCGCCTCTCTTACAGGGCTACGAGATACGCAGTATTTT.

The chain combines TRBV6-1 with TRBJ2-2; no reliable D call. CDR1 is MNHNS, CDR2 SASEGT, per germline. V was clipped by 3 bases and J by 3 bases, with 11 bases between them. This CDR3 region has 15 residues. In DNA, the CDR3 is TGTGCCAGCAGTGACACCGGGCTACACACCGGGGAGCTGTTTTTT. It yields the protein CASSDTGLHTGELFF.

This clonotype was detected a few times. The genes are TRBV3-1 and TRBJ1-5; D perhaps matches TRBD1 (5 bases). Germline V gene lookup returns CDR1 LGHDT and CDR2 YNNKEL (reference sequence). Trimming removed 1 base at V and 7 bases at J, with 11 bases between. The CDR3 has 14 residues. The CDR3 loop is CASSQGQSRQPQHF. In DNA, the CDR3 is TGTGCCAGCAGCCAAGGACAGAGTCGGCAGCCCCAGCATTTT.

This clonotype was counted at least ten times. V and J are TRBV7-3 and TRBJ2-1; TRBD2 matches at 13 bases. Germline assignment: CDR1 SGHTA and CDR2 FQGTGA. Germline trimming cut 1 base from V and 6 bases from J; bases unmatched to any gene: 9. The CDR3 loop spans 18 amino acids. The CDR3 protein is CASSLRGGTSGKGNEQFF. The CDR3 nucleotides read TGTGCCAGCAGCTTAAGGGGAGGGACTAGCGGGAAGGGCAATGAGCAGTTCTTC.

The chain carries TRBV30 and TRBJ1-6; a possible D gene is TRBD1 (6 bases). V shed 2 bases and J shed 7 bases, with 15 bases lying between them. This CDR3 comprises 15 residues. CDR1 GTSNPN and CDR2 SVGIG come from the germline V gene (reference sequence). DNA of the CDR3: TGTGCCTGGAGTCCCTGGGGCAGGGGCAATTCACCCCTCCACTTT. This encodes CAWSPWGRGNSPLHF.

This clonotype showed up many times. A junction end diverges from the germline sequence, so it may reflect a read error. The J gene is TRBJ2-7, the V gene TRBV20-1; 7 bases line up with TRBD2. Germline lookup yields CDR1 DFQATT and CDR2 SNEGSKA (reference sequence). This CDR3 contains 15 residues. CDR3 protein: CNARDRQRGNYEQYF. In nucleotides, the CDR3 is TGCAATGCTAGAGATCGCCAGCGGGGTAACTACGAGCAGTACTTC.

This clonotype was observed once. A much larger clone is a single base away; this may be a read error. The chain links TRBV6-5 to TRBJ1-2, with 7 bases matching TRBD1. The germline V gene has CDR1 MNHEY and CDR2 SVGAGI. The CDR3 totals 14 residues. The CDR3 DNA sequence: TGTGCCAGCGGTTACGCGGGACAGCCTATGTTGGGAACCTTC. It encodes CASGYAGQPMLGTF.

This clonotype was seen many times. This chain connects TRBV2 to TRBJ2-2; D is unresolved. Per the germline V gene, CDR1 is SNHLY and CDR2 is FYNNEI. The CDR3 spans 14 residues. Trimming removed 6 bases from V and 6 bases from J, with 14 bases in between. The CDR3 loop reads CASSRPENAGELFF. As DNA, the CDR3 is TGTGCCAGCAGCCGACCCGAGAATGCCGGGGAGCTGTTTTTT.

V is TRBV7-3 and J is TRBJ2-2; no reliable D call. This CDR3 comprises 13 residues. The V gene lost 1 base and the J gene lost 5 bases, with 5 bases spanning the gap. Germline V gene data show CDR1 as SGHTA and CDR2 as FQGTGA. The CDR3 loop reads CASSLKGTGELFF. The CDR3 nucleotides read TGTGCCAGCAGCTTAAAGGGAACCGGGGAGCTGTTTTTT.

This clonotype was counted many times. The chain is built from TRBV12-3 or TRBV12-4 and TRBJ2-5; no clear D gene. Trimming removed 4 bases at V and 7 bases at J, with 13 bases between. This CDR3 has 13 amino acids. The CDR3 loop reads CASSSRMEGTQYF. CDR3 DNA sequence: TGTGCCAGCAGTTCAAGAATGGAAGGGACCCAGTACTTC.

This clonotype appeared many times. The chain recombines TRBV27 with TRBJ1-1, with D unclear. V gave up 2 bases and J gave up 0 bases, with 4 bases separating them. The CDR3 is 13 residues long. CDR1 and CDR2 (germline): MNHEY, SMNVEV (reference sequence). The CDR3 sequence: CASSLMMNTEAFF. The CDR3 nucleotides read TGTGCCAGCAGTTTAATGATGAACACTGAAGCTTTCTTT.

This clonotype was observed a handful of times. J is TRBJ2-7 and V is TRBV7-8, with a tentative D call TRBD1 (5 bases). Trimming took off 4 bases at V and 2 bases at J, with 15 bases between the two ends. This CDR3 is 15 amino acids long. Per germline, CDR1 SGHVS and CDR2 FQNEAQ. The CDR3 region is CASSSPDSRAYEQYF. The CDR3 coding sequence is TGTGCCAGCAGCTCACCCGACAGCCGGGCCTACGAGCAGTACTTC.